What follows are 21 T cell receptor beta chains derived from one specimen sequenced in a study of T cells after yellow fever vaccination. MiXCR, run by TCRdb on the 5' RACE reads, gives a single entry per CDR3 protein. In the table there are 200,000 to 250,000 distinct CDR3 sequences, about 7% of which are singletons. The sample here was CD4+ T cells sorted from PBMCs, taken 15 days after the yellow fever booster vaccination. The receptor set was obtained from a man aged 25 to 40 who received the YFV17D yellow fever vaccine.

This clonotype appeared many times. This chain connects TRBV12-3 or TRBV12-4 to TRBJ2-7; 11 bases are shared with TRBD2. This CDR3 has 13 residues. V gave up 4 bases and J gave up 11 bases; unmatched junction bases: 7. The CDR3 DNA reads as TGTGCCAGCAGTTCCACACTAGCGGGAGTTGAGTACTTC. Its translation is CASSSTLAGVEYF.

This clonotype was recorded at least ten times. V and J are TRBV7-2 and TRBJ2-7; 13 bases fit TRBD2. Germline V gives CDR1 SGHTA, CDR2 FQGNSA. The V and J ends lost 4 bases and 0 bases, in that order; junction bases with no gene match: 3. The CDR3 has 16 amino acids. CDR3 loop: CASSSGLAGSSYEQYF. CDR3 coding DNA: TGTGCCAGCAGCTCGGGACTAGCGGGGAGCTCCTACGAGCAGTACTTC.

Worth noting for this clonotype: This sequence may be a read error, since a much larger clone differs from it by one base. This rearrangement joins TRBV20-1 to TRBJ2-7; TRBD2 aligns across 11 bases. The CDR3 is 16 amino acids. Per the germline V gene, CDR1 is DFQATT and CDR2 is SNEGSKA (reference sequence). The CDR3 reads CSSRGGTSGSAYEQYF. In nucleotides, the CDR3 is TGCAGTTCTAGAGGGGGCACTAGCGGGAGTGCCTACGAGCAGTACTTC.

This clonotype was detected only a few times. The V gene is TRBV12-3 or TRBV12-4, the J gene TRBJ1-1; D gene unclear. The CDR3 totals 12 residues. Trimming took 5 bases from V and 6 from J, leaving 10 bases between them. DNA of the CDR3: TGTGCCAGCAGTCCCCGGGCTGCTGAAGCTTTCTTT. Translating it yields CASSPRAAEAFF.

In its sample, this clonotype was seen many times. V gene TRBV5-1 combines with J gene TRBJ2-3; D is ambiguous. Deletions cut 6 bases from V and 4 bases from J, with 12 bases between. CDR1 is SGHRS, CDR2 YFSETQ, per germline. This CDR3 region has 13 residues. CDR3 in amino acids: CASKYQVPDTQYF. As DNA, the CDR3 is TGCGCCAGCAAATATCAAGTCCCAGATACGCAGTATTTT. Full variable domain (outside the CDR3, taken from reference TRBV5-1 and TRBJ2-3): KAGVTQTPRYLIKTRGQQVTLSCSPISGHRSVSWYQQTPGQGLQFLFEYFSETQRNKGNFPGRFSGRQFSNSRSEMNVSTLELGDSALYLCASKYQVPDTQYFGPGTRLTVL.

This clonotype was observed many times. The chain combines TRBV5-1 with TRBJ1-4; D may be TRBD1 (6 bases). Per germline, CDR1 SGHRS and CDR2 YFSETQ. CDR3 length: 14 amino acids. V was clipped by 8 bases and J by 2 bases, with 13 bases between them. The CDR3 loop reads CASSAGATNEKLFF. CDR3 DNA sequence: TGCGCCAGTAGTGCAGGGGCGACTAATGAAAAACTGTTTTTT.

This clonotype occurred once. The junction departs from germline at one end; a sequencing error may be responsible. This chain links TRBV7-3 with TRBJ2-1, with D perhaps TRBD2 (7 bases). From germline, CDR1 is SGHTA and CDR2 FQGTGA. The CDR3 loop spans 14 amino acids. This chain's CDR3 is CASSSLQGGGVRIF. CDR3 bases: TGTGCCAGCAGCTCATTACAGGGAGGGGGGGTACGGATCTTC.

In nucleotides, the CDR3 is TGTGCCAGCAGCGCAAAGGACAGGGGGTTTCACGAGCAGTACTTC. It yields the protein CASSAKDRGFHEQYF. The genes are TRBV9 and TRBJ2-7; 10 nucleotides line up with TRBD1. V shed 3 bases, J shed 5 bases, and the junction held 8 bases outside the gene matches. The CDR3 totals 15 residues. Germline V gene lookup returns CDR1 SGDLS and CDR2 YYNGEE. Full variable domain (remainder filled in from reference TRBV9 and TRBJ2-7): DSGVTQTPKHLITATGQRVTLRCSPRSGDLSVYWYQQSLDQGLQFLIQYYNGEERAKGNILERFSAQQFPDLHSELNLSSLELGDSALYFCASSAKDRGFHEQYFGPGTRLTVT.

The gene calls are TRBV6-1 and TRBJ2-3, with D possibly being TRBD2 (6 bases). Trimming removed 7 bases at V and 0 bases at J, with 11 bases between. The CDR3 runs 14 residues. CDR1 is MNHNS and CDR2 is SASEGT in the germline V gene. The CDR3 reads CASTGTYSTDTQYF. Written as DNA, the CDR3 is TGTGCCAGCACCGGGACTTATAGCACAGATACGCAGTATTTT.

This clonotype was recorded at least ten times. The CDR3 nucleotides are TGTGCCAGCAGCTTAGGGAGACTAGCGGGAGTATACATTCAGTACTTC. This sequence encodes CASSLGRLAGVYIQYF. The gene calls are TRBV7-2 and TRBJ2-4; 12 bases agree with TRBD2. This CDR3 comprises 16 residues. The ends lost 1 base at V and 8 bases at J; junction bases unmatched: 6. Looked up from germline, CDR1 is SGHTA and CDR2 is FQGNSA. Together with reference TRBV7-2 and TRBJ2-4, the CDR3 gives the full variable domain: GAGVSQSPSNKVTEKGKDVELRCDPISGHTALYWYRQSLGQGLEFLIYFQGNSAPDKSGLPSDRFSAERTGGSVSTLTIQRTQQEDSAVYLCASSLGRLAGVYIQYFGAGTRLSVL.

This clonotype was detected a few times. The CDR3 nucleotides are TGCGCCAGCAGTTTTAGTCCCGGACAAGAGACCCAGTACTTC. Amino acids: CASSFSPGQETQYF. The J gene is TRBJ2-5, the V gene TRBV5-1; D unclear. CDR1 and CDR2 from the germline V gene are SGHRS and YFSETQ. Deletions cut 5 bases from V and 2 bases from J, with 13 bases between. The CDR3 sequence is 14 residues long.

This clonotype has a count of ten or more. The CDR3 sequence is CASSLRDRQTTNEKLFF. DNA for the CDR3: TGCGCCAGCAGCTTGAGGGACAGGCAAACAACTAATGAAAAACTGTTTTTT. This chain connects TRBV5-1 to TRBJ1-4; 8 positions match TRBD1. The junction had 5 bases not matched to a gene; V was cut back by 1 base and J by 0 bases. Germline-derived CDR1 and CDR2 are SGHRS and YFSETQ. This CDR3 is 17 amino acids long.

There are a few counts of this clonotype. This chain uses TRBV7-9 with TRBJ1-5; D not certain. Germline CDR1 reads SEHNR; CDR2 reads FQNEAQ (reference sequence). V was cut by 1 base and J by 5 bases, with 12 bases left in between. The CDR3 totals 15 residues. The CDR3 protein is CASSLGGSFDQPQHF. CDR3 DNA: TGTGCCAGCAGCTTAGGTGGGTCTTTCGATCAGCCCCAGCATTTT. The whole variable domain, filled in from reference TRBV7-9 and TRBJ1-5, reads DTGVSQNPRHKITKRGQNVTFRCDPISEHNRLYWYRQTLGQGPEFLTYFQNEAQLEKSRLLSDRFSAERPKGSFSTLEIQRTEQGDSAMYLCASSLGGSFDQPQHFGDGTRLSIL.

This sequence joins TRBV7-8 and TRBJ2-4, with a possible D match to TRBD2 (5 bases). The V end lost 1 base, the J end lost 0 bases, and 10 bases lay between the germline ends. Germline V gene sequence: CDR1 SGHVS, CDR2 FQNEAQ. The length of the CDR3 is 16 residues. In DNA, the CDR3 is TGTGCCAGCAGCTTAGAAAAGGGAGCAGCCAAAAACATTCAGTACTTC. Its translation is CASSLEKGAAKNIQYF.

This rearrangement joins TRBV9 to TRBJ2-5, with D possibly matching TRBD2 (5 bases). The length of the CDR3 is 16 residues. Germline V lookup: CDR1 SGDLS, CDR2 YYNGEE. Between the trimmed V and J ends, which lost 2 bases and 2 bases, there was a span of 16 bases. The chain's CDR3 is CASSVQTGEQQETQYF. The CDR3 DNA follows: TGTGCCAGCAGCGTGCAAACCGGGGAACAGCAAGAGACCCAGTACTTC.

This chain joins TRBV12-3 or TRBV12-4 and TRBJ2-1; the match to TRBD2 covers 9 bases. Trimming at V came to 7 bases and at J to 6 bases, leaving 7 bases not matched to a gene. The CDR3 is 14 residues long. This CDR3 reads CASTSGLAFNEQFF. CDR3 sequence (DNA): TGTGCCAGCACCTCGGGACTAGCCTTCAATGAGCAGTTCTTC.

This clonotype was counted at least ten times. The gene calls are TRBV7-2 and TRBJ2-3; D is unclear. Germline V lookup: CDR1 SGHTA, CDR2 FQGNSA. There are 15 residues in the CDR3. V was shortened by 0 bases and J by 0 bases, with 7 bases between the two germline ends. DNA of the CDR3: TGTGCCAGCAGCTTAGCGTCGACTAGCACAGATACGCAGTATTTT. Residues: CASSLASTSTDTQYF.

The chain links TRBV20-1 to TRBJ1-1; D is ambiguous. The V end was cut by 1 base, the J end by 11 bases, with 8 bases between. This CDR3 is built from 10 residues. Germline lookup yields CDR1 DFQATT and CDR2 SNEGSKA (reference sequence). The CDR3 spells CSARGRVAFF. In nucleotides, the CDR3 is TGCAGTGCTAGAGGACGGGTTGCTTTCTTT.

This clonotype was observed a handful of times. The V and J genes are TRBV9 and TRBJ2-3; TRBD1 matches 9 bases. The CDR3 is 16 amino acids. Trimming cost V 4 bases and J 0 bases; bases outside gene matches: 6. Per the germline V gene, CDR1 is SGDLS and CDR2 is YYNGEE. CDR3 in DNA: TGTGCCAGCAGCACCGAACAGGGGGCGAGCACAGATACGCAGTATTTT. Its protein is CASSTEQGASTDTQYF.

In its sample, this clonotype was seen many times. At one of its ends the junction is not consistent with the germline gene, which may arise from a read error. This sequence joins TRBV7-7 and TRBJ2-5, with D maybe TRBD1 (5 bases). Per the germline V gene, CDR1 is SSHAT and CDR2 is FNYEAQ (reference sequence). The CDR3 covers 14 residues. The CDR3 loop is CASSPGGKTGTQYF. The CDR3 nucleotides read TGTGCTAGCAGCCCGGGTGGCAAAACAGGTACCCAGTACTTC.

This clonotype was recorded a few times. The V gene is TRBV7-2, the J gene TRBJ2-5; 10 nucleotides align to TRBD1. This CDR3 has 16 residues. V lost 3 bases, J lost 5 bases, and 9 bases stayed unmatched. Germline loops: CDR1 SGHTA, CDR2 FQGNSA. CDR3 nucleotide sequence: TGTGCCAGCAGCTTGGAGGGACAGGGGTATGGGGAGACCCAGTACTTC. Translation: CASSLEGQGYGETQYF.